This TCR beta chain was sequenced during a study of T-cell reconstitution after alpha-beta-depleted transplantation in children. Whole-study results and caveats: Where alpha-beta T cells came from about two months after transplant was reportedly several hundred expanded graft clones. Fresh T-cell production supplied most of the T-cell counts and diversity seen one year after transplant.

Details on this clonotype: Its antigen remains unknown.

For TCRbeta, the library was prepared with unique molecular identifiers. TCRdb ran MiXCR on the PCR reads and lists one entry per CDR3 protein. This table holds about 400,000 distinct CDR3 sequences, about 17% found once. The sequence was obtained from a boy in the first two years of life who had a stem cell transplant for Wiskott-Aldrich syndrome, so the T cells may come from the graft donor. The source material was PBMCs, mostly from graft donor cells, sampled 360 days after TCRalphabeta/CD19-depleted stem cell transplant.

The DNA of the CDR3 is TGTGCCACCAGTGAGGGGGAGCTACTGACCGGGGAGCTGTTTTTT. Protein: CATSEGELLTGELFF. The V and J genes are TRBV24-1 and TRBJ2-2, with D perhaps given as TRBD1 or TRBD2 (5 bases each). Trimming removed 4 bases from V and 5 bases from J, with 13 bases in between. The CDR3 covers 15 residues. The germline gives CDR1 KGHDR, CDR2 SFDVKD.